A single sample gave rise to the 14 T cell receptor beta chains below, sequenced in a study of blood T cells in healthy people across ages. With a J-beta primer mix and a sample-barcoded 5' primer, a second PCR ran about 6 to 11 cycles. TCRdb ran MiXCR on the 5' RACE reads and lists one entry per CDR3 protein. The table lists approximately 780,000 distinct CDR3 sequences, around a quarter of them singletons. This sample also belongs to another study, concerning T cells of mothers and their children.

Source material: blood. Receptors were obtained from a boy between 10 and 17 years old in good health.

Only a few counts were recorded for this clonotype. This rearrangement joins TRBV21-1 to TRBJ2-2; TRBD1 is the table's D call, not checked against the DNA. TRBV21-1 is reported as a pseudogene. This CDR3 is built from 17 residues. The CDR3 DNA reads TGTGCCAGCAGCAAAGGCGGCCCAGTCCGGGGGGCCGGGGAGCTGTTTTTT. Protein: CASSKGGPVRGAGELFF.

The chain recombines TRBV7-9 with TRBJ2-5; perhaps TRBD1 as D (5 bases). V was shortened by 5 bases and J by 4 bases, with 14 bases between the two germline ends. Germline values: CDR1 SEHNR, CDR2 FQNEAQ (reference sequence). The length of the CDR3 is 14 residues. This CDR3 reads CASSVQGLAETQYF. CDR3 bases: TGTGCCAGCAGCGTCCAGGGTTTGGCAGAGACCCAGTACTTC.

This clonotype was seen more than once but under ten times. The V gene is TRBV5-1, the J gene TRBJ1-1; perhaps TRBD1 as D (6 bases). The CDR3 length is 15 residues. V was trimmed by 4 bases and J by 4 bases, leaving 17 bases between them. Germline CDR1 SGHRS, CDR2 YFSETQ. CDR3 sequence (DNA): TGCGCCAGCAGCCCGACGGGGGGGGCGGTCACTGAAGCTTTCTTT. The encoded protein is CASSPTGGAVTEAFF.

The rearrangement joins TRBV20-1 to TRBJ2-1; D perhaps matches TRBD2 (6 bases). The CDR3 contains 14 residues. V was trimmed by 1 base and J by 8 bases, leaving 15 bases between them. The V gene's germline CDR1 is DFQATT and CDR2 SNEGSKA (reference sequence). This CDR3 reads CSARVNAGNDEQFF. CDR3 in DNA: TGCAGTGCTAGAGTGAACGCGGGGAACGATGAGCAGTTCTTC.

This sequence joins TRBV29-1 and TRBJ1-1; tentative D call: TRBD1 (6 bases). The CDR3 length is 13 residues. V gave up 4 bases and J gave up 3 bases, with 12 bases separating them. Per germline, CDR1 SQVTM and CDR2 ANQGSEA. CDR3 in DNA: TGCAGCGTTGCCCCAGGGGACTACACTGAAGCTTTCTTT. It codes for CSVAPGDYTEAFF. Complete variable domain (other parts from reference TRBV29-1 and TRBJ1-1): SAVISQKPSRDICQRGTSLTIQCQVDSQVTMMFWYRQQPGQSLTLIATANQGSEATYESGFVIDKFPISRPNLTFSTLTVSNMSPEDSSIYLCSVAPGDYTEAFFGQGTRLTVV.

V and J are TRBV14 and TRBJ2-7; possibly TRBD1 or TRBD2 for D (5 bases each). With 1 base removed from V and 2 bases from J, the gap between germline ends came to 21 bases. The germline V gene has CDR1 SGHDN and CDR2 FVKESK. This CDR3 has 18 residues. CDR3 protein: CASSQARTSLRGTYEQYF. CDR3 sequence (DNA): TGTGCCAGCAGCCAAGCTAGGACATCTCTCCGGGGTACCTACGAGCAGTACTTC.

This clonotype was observed many times. This chain connects TRBV5-1 to TRBJ2-5; 7 bases are a match to TRBD1. The V and J ends lost 0 bases and 2 bases, in that order; junction bases with no gene match: 4. Germline values: CDR1 SGHRS, CDR2 YFSETQ. The CDR3 is 15 amino acids. CDR3 bases: TGCGCCAGCAGCTTGGGACAGGGAAGTCAAGAGACCCAGTACTTC. Translation: CASSLGQGSQETQYF.

This clonotype has just a few counts. The chain combines TRBV9 with TRBJ2-1; 8 bases align to TRBD2. The junction had 8 bases not matched to a gene; V was cut back by 3 bases and J by 3 bases. CDR1 and CDR2 from the germline V gene are SGDLS and YYNGEE. The CDR3 contains 16 residues. CDR3 protein: CASSAGAAGDYNEQFF. The CDR3 region has the DNA TGTGCCAGCAGCGCCGGGGCAGCGGGGGACTACAATGAGCAGTTCTTC.

The chain has TRBV7-9 and TRBJ2-7; 10 nucleotides align to TRBD1. Trimming at V came to 6 bases and at J to 5 bases, leaving 4 bases not matched to a gene. CDR1 and CDR2 (germline): SEHNR, FQNEAQ (reference sequence). The CDR3 has 13 residues. The CDR3 region has the DNA TGTGCCAGCAGGGGACAGGGGTCGAACGAGCAGTACTTC. It encodes CASRGQGSNEQYF.

The count of this clonotype is one. This chain links TRBV20-1 with TRBJ1-2; 8 bases are shared with TRBD1. Per the germline V gene, CDR1 is DFQATT and CDR2 is SNEGSKA (reference sequence). The CDR3 is made up of 15 amino acids. Unmatched junction bases numbered 11, after V lost 4 bases and J lost 4 bases. DNA for the CDR3: TGCAGTGCTATACCTCTGGACAGGGACGTCTATGGCTACACCTTC. It codes for CSAIPLDRDVYGYTF.

V usage is TRBV20-1 and J usage is TRBJ2-1, with unresolved D. V was cut by 0 bases and J by 0 bases, with 12 bases left in between. The CDR3 covers 16 residues. The germline CDR1 and CDR2 sequences are DFQATT and SNEGSKA (reference sequence). The CDR3 here is CSARDRWLGSYNEQFF. DNA of the CDR3: TGCAGTGCTAGAGATCGTTGGTTAGGCTCCTACAATGAGCAGTTCTTC.

The V and J genes are TRBV29-1 and TRBJ1-4; D is uncertain. The CDR3 totals 13 residues. The germline CDR1 and CDR2 sequences are SQVTM and ANQGSEA. The V and J ends lost 7 bases and 8 bases respectively, with 17 bases between them. The CDR3 DNA reads as TGCAGCGACATGGACGGACGAAGGGAAAAACTGTTTTTT. Translation gives CSDMDGRREKLFF.

This rearrangement joins TRBV9 to TRBJ1-3; TRBD1 matches 10 bases. The germline V gene has CDR1 SGDLS and CDR2 YYNGEE. This CDR3 spans 18 amino acids. Losses at the gene ends were 0 bases for V and 0 bases for J; bases not matched to a gene: 6. CDR3 residues: CASSVGSGQGFSGNTIYF. Written as DNA, the CDR3 is TGTGCCAGCAGCGTAGGCTCGGGACAGGGGTTCTCTGGAAACACCATATATTTT.

A few counts support this clonotype. The chain is built from TRBV12-3 or TRBV12-4 and TRBJ1-5; D is possibly TRBD1 (5 bases). This CDR3 is 14 amino acids long. Trimming cost V 5 bases and J 7 bases, with 15 bases left between them. The CDR3 DNA is TGTGCCAGCAGTCCGGGCGGGGGTGGGCAGCCCCAGCATTTT. Its translation: CASSPGGGGQPQHF.